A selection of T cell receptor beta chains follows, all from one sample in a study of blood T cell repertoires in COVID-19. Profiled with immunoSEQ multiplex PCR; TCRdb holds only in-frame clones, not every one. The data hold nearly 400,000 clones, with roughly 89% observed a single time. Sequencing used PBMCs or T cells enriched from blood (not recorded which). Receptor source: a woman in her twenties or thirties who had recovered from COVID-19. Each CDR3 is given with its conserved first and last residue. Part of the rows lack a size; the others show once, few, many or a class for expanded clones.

CASSPRINRDNEKLFF | TRBJ1-4 | . | TRBV27
CASSTGTNQPQHF | TRBJ1-5 | . | TRBV28
CASRIGQGRNQPQHF | TRBJ1-5 | . | TRBV27
CASSSKTSPTDTQYF | TRBJ2-3 | . | TRBV5-4
CASSWETGAYEQYF | TRBJ2-7 | . | TRBV6-5
CASSQIQVYSNQPQHF | TRBJ1-5 | . | TRBV4-1
CASSRGQMRISEQYF | TRBJ2-7 | . | TRBV6-5
CASRLEGVDGYTF | TRBJ1-2 | . | TRBV7-9
CASSSTRNTEAFF | TRBJ1-1 | . | TRBV7-3
CASSIPGGYTF | TRBJ1-2 | . | TRBV19
CASSSFAGLSNQPQHF | TRBJ1-5 | . | TRBV6-5
CASSLGSSGAAKNIQYF | TRBJ2-4 | . | TRBV7-2
CASSPKTPSSYEQYF | TRBJ2-7 | once | TRBV21-1
CASSTTPSYGYTF | TRBJ1-2 | once | TRBV7-9
CSGGGINTEAFF | TRBJ1-1 | . | TRBV29-1
CASSPGQHEKLFF | TRBJ1-4 | . | TRBV28
CASNPRGGHQPQHF | TRBJ1-5 | once | TRBV6-6
CASSHLGPPNYGYTF | TRBJ1-2 | . | TRBV23-1
CSVDQKRGRPYNEQFF | TRBJ2-1 | . | TRBV29-1
CASSSKRGYEKLFF | TRBJ1-4 | . | TRBV2
CASSPETGLLGYTF | TRBJ1-2 | . | TRBV18